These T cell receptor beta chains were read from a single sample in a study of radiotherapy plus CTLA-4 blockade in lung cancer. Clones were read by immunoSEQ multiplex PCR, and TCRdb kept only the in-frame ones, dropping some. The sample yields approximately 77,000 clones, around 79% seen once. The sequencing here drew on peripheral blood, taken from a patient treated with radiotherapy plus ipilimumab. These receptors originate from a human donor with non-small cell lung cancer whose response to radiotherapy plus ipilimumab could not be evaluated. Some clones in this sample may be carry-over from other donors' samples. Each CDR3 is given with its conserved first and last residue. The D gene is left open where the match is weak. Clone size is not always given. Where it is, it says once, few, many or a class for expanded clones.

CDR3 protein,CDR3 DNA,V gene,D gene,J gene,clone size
CASYTTRSGNEQFF,TGTGCCAGCTACACAACGCGTTCGGGCAATGAGCAGTTCTTC,TRBV6-1,-,TRBJ2-1,few
CASSWDSGNQPQHF,TGTGCCAGCAGCTGGGACAGCGGCAATCAGCCCCAGCATTTT,TRBV28,TRBD1,TRBJ1-5,-
CASRFPETGENRNTIYF,TGTGCCAGCAGATTTCCCGAGACAGGGGAGAACAGAAACACCATATATTTT,TRBV7-9,TRBD1,TRBJ1-3,many
CASSVDTNYGYTF,TGTGCCAGTAGTGTGGACACGAACTATGGCTACACCTTC,TRBV19,-,TRBJ1-2,few
CASSLQGSSGNTIYF,TGCGCCAGCAGCTTACAGGGGTCCTCTGGAAACACCATATATTTT,TRBV5-1,TRBD1,TRBJ1-3,-
CASSLGTTSQDTQYF,TGTGCCAGCAGCTTGGGGACTACCTCACAAGATACGCAGTATTTT,TRBV7-3,TRBD2,TRBJ2-3,-
CASGPGTDSTDTQYF,TGTGCTAGTGGTCCGGGGACAGACAGCACAGATACGCAGTATTTT,TRBV12-5,TRBD1,TRBJ2-3,-
CASSWGEEETQYF,TGCGCCAGCAGTTGGGGGGAAGAGGAGACCCAGTACTTC,TRBV5-1,-,TRBJ2-5,-
CASSDPGADTQYF,TGCGCCAGCAGCGACCCGGGGGCAGATACGCAGTATTTT,TRBV5-1,-,TRBJ2-3,-
CSVDWQGSYNEQFF,TGCAGCGTTGATTGGCAGGGCTCCTACAATGAGCAGTTCTTC,TRBV29-1,-,TRBJ2-1,-
CASSSPPGRITNTGELFF,TGTGCCAGCAGCTCGCCCCCCGGGAGGATTACGAACACCGGGGAGCTGTTTTTT,TRBV7-2,TRBD2,TRBJ2-2,few
CASSTPGGQGYTF,TGCGCCAGCAGCACTCCGGGAGGACAAGGCTACACCTTC,TRBV5-1,-,TRBJ1-2,-